This is a list of T cell receptor beta chains from one sample in a study of identifying expanded T cells in peripheral blood. The assay was immunoSEQ multiplex PCR, and TCRdb's table has in-frame clones only and misses some. The sample shows roughly 86,000 clones, around 83% of them seen only once. Specimen: blood. These receptors were obtained from a person aged 18-70 years in good health. The CDR3 runs from the conserved cysteine through the conserved F or W. The D gene is left open where the match is weak. Only part of the rows carry a size: once, few, many, or a class if the clone is expanded.

j_call d_call cdr3_length v_call clone_size cdr3_nt cdr3_aa
TRBJ2-3 NA 14 TRBV7-2 NA TGTGCCAGCAGCTCCCGCCGAGACACAGATGCGCAGTATTTT CASSSRRDTDAQYF
TRBJ2-6 NA 16 TRBV18 NA TGTGCCAGCTCACCCAACCGAACCCCTGGGGCCAACGTCCTGACTTTC CASSPNRTPGANVLTF
TRBJ1-4 TRBD1 16 TRBV15 NA TGTGCCACCAGCAGGAACCAAAGGGGGCTGGGTGAAAAACTGTTTTTT CATSRNQRGLGEKLFF
TRBJ2-5 NA 15 TRBV5-1 NA TGCGCCAGCAGCTTGACAGGGCGTTTCCAAGAGACCCAGTACTTC CASSLTGRFQETQYF
TRBJ2-5 TRBD1 15 TRBV2 NA TGTGCCAGCAGTGAAAAGCGCACAGGGGTTGAGACCCAGTACTTC CASSEKRTGVETQYF
TRBJ2-7 TRBD1 17 TRBV9 NA TGTGCCAGCAGCGTAGCACTCGGACAGGGGACGAAAGACGAGCAGTACTTC CASSVALGQGTKDEQYF
TRBJ2-7 NA 13 TRBV7-2 NA TGTGCCAGCAGCGTGGGAGCCGGCTACGAGCAGTACTTC CASSVGAGYEQYF
TRBJ1-1 NA 14 TRBV7-9 NA TGTGCCAGCAGCCCCTCAAATATGAACACTGAAGCTTTCTTT CASSPSNMNTEAFF
TRBJ2-7 NA 15 TRBV4-3 NA TGCGCCAGCAGCCAAGACAGGGGATACCCCTACGAGCAGTACTTC CASSQDRGYPYEQYF
TRBJ1-4 TRBD1 16 TRBV6-4 NA TGTGCCAGCAGTTACTGGGCAGGGGGTCGGGGTGAAAAACTGTTTTTT CASSYWAGGRGEKLFF
TRBJ1-6 NA 9 TRBV20-1 NA TGCAGTGCCAAGAAGGGGACTCTGTTT CSAKKGTLF
TRBJ1-1 NA 16 TRBV27 NA TGTGCCAGCAGTTTATCGGGTATGACAGTGAACACTGAAGCTTTCTTT CASSLSGMTVNTEAFF
TRBJ2-1 NA 16 TRBV5-1 NA TGCGCCAGCAGCTTGGCCAAGGCTAGGGTGGGGAATGAGCAGTTCTTC CASSLAKARVGNEQFF
TRBJ1-6 NA 15 TRBV27 once TGTGCCAGCAGTTTTAAGTTTATGGGCTATTCACCCCTCCACTTT CASSFKFMGYSPLHF
TRBJ1-5 NA 13 TRBV5-6 NA TGTGCCAGCAGCTTGTGGGGGTTCCAGCCCCAGCATTTT CASSLWGFQPQHF
TRBJ1-5 NA 13 TRBV15 once TGTGCCACCAGCAGAGTTGATGGGCAGCCCCAGCATTTT CATSRVDGQPQHF
TRBJ2-7 NA 12 TRBV5-1 few TGCGCCAGCAGCCCGGAATCCTACGAGCAGTACTTC CASSPESYEQYF
TRBJ1-2 TRBD1 18 TRBV5-1 NA TGCGCCAGCAGCCCGAGACCGGGACAGGGGCCTTCTAACTATGGCTACACCTTC CASSPRPGQGPSNYGYTF
TRBJ1-5 TRBD1 15 TRBV9 once TGTGCCAGCAGCCCTTCGACAGGGAGGGATCAGCCCCAGCATTTT CASSPSTGRDQPQHF
TRBJ2-7 NA 16 TRBV28 NA TGTGCCAGCAGTTTAAAAGGAGTAAGCGGAAACTACGAGCAGTACTTC CASSLKGVSGNYEQYF
TRBJ2-6 TRBD1 18 TRBV5-1 NA TGCGCCAGCAGCTTGGAGGGGACAGGGAGCTCTGGGGCCAACGTCCTGACTTTC CASSLEGTGSSGANVLTF
TRBJ1-3 TRBD1 16 TRBV11-2 NA TGTGCCAGCAGTTCAGGGGGGTGGTCGGCGGGAAACACCATATATTTT CASSSGGWSAGNTIYF
TRBJ2-7 NA 13 TRBV13 NA TGTGCCAGCAGGGAGGAAAGGAGCTACGAGCAGTACTTC CASREERSYEQYF
TRBJ1-3 NA 18 TRBV5-1 NA TGCGCCAGCAGCTTTATGCCCTTTGACAGCTACTCTGGAAACACCATATATTTT CASSFMPFDSYSGNTIYF
TRBJ1-1 NA 13 TRBV10-1 NA TGCGCCAGCAGTACAGGGATGAACACTGAAGCTTTCTTT CASSTGMNTEAFF
TRBJ1-2 NA 18 TRBV5-1 NA TGCGCCAGCAGCTTGGGTGCTAATGGGCTCGGGATGGGATATGGCTACACCTTC CASSLGANGLGMGYGYTF
TRBJ2-2 NA 17 TRBV4-1 NA TGCGCCAGCAGCCCACGAACCCTTAGGGGTGCAACCGGGGAGCTGTTTTTT CASSPRTLRGATGELFF
TRBJ2-5 TRBD2 15 TRBV27 NA TGTGCCAGCAGGGCGCGGGGGGGTTTGAAAGAGACCCAGTACTTC CASRARGGLKETQYF
TRBJ2-7 TRBD2 19 TRBV5-6 NA TGTGCCAGCAGCTTGGCGCCCGAAGGGCTAGCGGGGAGGTACTACGAGCAGTACTTC CASSLAPEGLAGRYYEQYF
TRBJ1-1 NA 16 TRBV4-3 NA TGCGCCAGCAGCCAAGGACCATTCGCAATTAGTACTGAAGCTTTCTTT CASSQGPFAISTEAFF
TRBJ2-5 TRBD1 14 TRBV28 NA TGTGCCAGCAGTCCAACCGACAGGGAGGAGACCCAGTACTTC CASSPTDREETQYF
TRBJ1-2 NA 11 TRBV5-4 NA TGTGCCAGCAGCGGTTGGCTTGGCTACACCTTC CASSGWLGYTF
TRBJ1-1 NA 14 TRBV9 NA TGTGCCAGCAGCGTAGAGGCGGGGTCGCTTGAAGCTTTCTTT CASSVEAGSLEAFF
TRBJ2-7 TRBD1 15 TRBV5-1 NA TGCGCCAGCAGCGACGGACAGGGGATTTCCTACGAGCAGTACTTC CASSDGQGISYEQYF
TRBJ2-2 TRBD1 16 TRBV4-2 NA TGTGCCAGCAGCCATCTAGGGACAGAGAACACCGGGGAGCTGTTTTTT CASSHLGTENTGELFF
TRBJ1-1 NA 11 TRBV25-1 NA TGTGCCAGCAGTTACGGGACGGTGGCTTTCTTT CASSYGTVAFF
TRBJ2-1 NA 10 TRBV6-6 once TGTGCCAGCAGCGGCAATGAGCAGTTCTTC CASSGNEQFF
TRBJ1-1 NA 15 TRBV2 NA TGTGCCAGCAGGTTGGCACAGCACATGAACACTGAAGCTTTCTTT CASRLAQHMNTEAFF
TRBJ2-5 NA 14 TRBV7-6 NA TGTGCCAGCAGCTTTATCGCAGGGAGAGAGACCCAGTACTTC CASSFIAGRETQYF
TRBJ2-7 NA 13 TRBV19 NA TGTGCCAGTACTAGACGGCCCCCATACGAGCAGTACTTC CASTRRPPYEQYF
TRBJ1-1 NA 14 TRBV5-4 NA TGTGCCAGCAGTCTCCCCCAGGGCGGCGGTGAAGCTTTCTTT CASSLPQGGGEAFF
TRBJ2-5 NA 17 TRBV7-6 NA TGTGCCAGCAGCTTAGAGGGGTTCCTACAAGGTCAAGAGACCCAGTACTTC CASSLEGFLQGQETQYF
TRBJ1-5 NA 15 TRBV5-1 NA TGCGCCAGCAGCTTGAGGGGGGACTCAAATCAGCCCCAGCATTTT CASSLRGDSNQPQHF
TRBJ2-1 NA 17 TRBV15 NA TGTGCCACCAGCTGGGGAAGGGCGGCAGGGGTCTACAATGAGCAGTTCTTC CATSWGRAAGVYNEQFF
TRBJ2-5 NA 14 TRBV5-4 once TGTGCCAGCAGCTTGGCTGGGGGGTCGAAGACCCAGTACTTC CASSLAGGSKTQYF
TRBJ2-2 NA 14 TRBV2 NA TGTGCCAGCAGTCAAGACCAGGATACCGGGGAGCTGTTTTTT CASSQDQDTGELFF
TRBJ1-2 NA 13 TRBV7-9 few TGTGCCAGCAGCGCGGGACCTTCTGCTGGCTACACCTTC CASSAGPSAGYTF
TRBJ1-6 NA 14 TRBV6-5 NA TGTGCCAGCAGTGCCGAGTTAAGGGGATCACCCCTCCACTTT CASSAELRGSPLHF
TRBJ2-3 TRBD2 14 TRBV5-4 NA TGTGCCAGCAGCTTGGGACTAGCGCTGGATCCGCAGTATTTT CASSLGLALDPQYF
TRBJ1-2 NA 15 TRBV11-3 NA TGTGCCAGCAGCTTAGGAACCGCAGGCAACTATGGCTACACCTTC CASSLGTAGNYGYTF